This T cell receptor (beta chain) appears in the sequencing data of a study of a mutant IDH1 vaccine in newly diagnosed glioma. Study observations and caveats: Patients showed vaccine-induced immune responses at a rate of around 94%.

Libraries were prepared by immunoSEQ multiplex PCR; TCRdb keeps only in-frame clonotypes and omits some of them. The table lists over 75,000 clones, about 80% of them singletons. In the case of this clone: Antigen unknown.

The time point denotes: baseline, week 1 (first vaccination visit). Treatment given: pre-vaccination baseline after standard-of-care therapy. This material consisted of PBMCs, taken from a glioma patient treated with radiotherapy, temozolomide or both. The receptor was derived from a man aged 40-49 years with glioma.

The CDR3 DNA reads TGTGCCAGCAGCGTAGGGCTAGCGGGAGGGCTGGGAGAGACCCAGTACTTC. Translated: CASSVGLAGGLGETQYF. V gene TRBV9 combines with J gene TRBJ2-5; 12 nucleotides match TRBD2. Trimming took 0 bases from V and 4 from J; bases not matched to a gene: 7. CDR3 size: 17 residues. CDR1 is SGDLS and CDR2 is YYNGEE in the germline V gene.